This record concerns one T cell receptor (beta chain) sequence. One junction end disagrees with the germline gene, perhaps due to a read error. The read finishes 3 residues shy of the CDR3 end, and the germline J gene is used to complete it. Germline V gene data show CDR1 as GTSNPN and CDR2 as SVGIG (reference sequence). This CDR3 comprises 14 residues. The data were taken from a study of T cells in women clearing cervical HPV infection. Clones were read by immunoSEQ multiplex PCR, and TCRdb kept only the in-frame ones, dropping some. The repertoire table contains under 40,000 clones. What was sequenced was blood buffy coat. The sequence was obtained from a woman aged 18-70 years with a cervical HPV16 infection that either progressed to CIN3+ or cleared (not recorded which). The chain recombines TRBV30 with TRBJ2-3, with D hard to call. The DNA read from the CDR3 is TGTGCCTGGAGTATAGCCGCCGGCCCAGAGACG. As protein: CAWSIAAGPET. The full CDR3 sequence reads CAWSIAAGPETQYF.